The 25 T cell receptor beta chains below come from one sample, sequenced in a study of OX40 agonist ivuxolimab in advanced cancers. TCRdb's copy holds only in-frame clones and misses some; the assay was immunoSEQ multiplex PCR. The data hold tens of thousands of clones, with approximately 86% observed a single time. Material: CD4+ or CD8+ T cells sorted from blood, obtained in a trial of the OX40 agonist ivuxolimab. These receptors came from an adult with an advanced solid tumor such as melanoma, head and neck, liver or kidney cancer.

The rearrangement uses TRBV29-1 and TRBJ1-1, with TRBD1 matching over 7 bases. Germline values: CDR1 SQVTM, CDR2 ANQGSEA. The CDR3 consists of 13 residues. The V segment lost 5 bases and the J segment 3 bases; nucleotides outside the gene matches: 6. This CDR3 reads CSVRDRPDTEAFF. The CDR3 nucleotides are TGCAGCGTTCGGGACAGACCGGACACTGAAGCTTTCTTT.

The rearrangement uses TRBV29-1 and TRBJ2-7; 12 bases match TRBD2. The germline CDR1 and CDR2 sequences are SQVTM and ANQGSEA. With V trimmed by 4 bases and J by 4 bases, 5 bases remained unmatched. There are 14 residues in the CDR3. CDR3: CSVGRLAGVYEQYF. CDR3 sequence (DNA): TGCAGCGTTGGTCGACTAGCGGGAGTGTACGAGCAGTACTTC.

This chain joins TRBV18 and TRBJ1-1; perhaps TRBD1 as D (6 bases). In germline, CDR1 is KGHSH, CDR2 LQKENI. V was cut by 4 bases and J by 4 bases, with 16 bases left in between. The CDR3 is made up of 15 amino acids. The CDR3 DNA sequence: TGTGCCAGCTCACATCCCCCGGGGGCAGTCACTGAAGCTTTCTTT. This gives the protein CASSHPPGAVTEAFF.

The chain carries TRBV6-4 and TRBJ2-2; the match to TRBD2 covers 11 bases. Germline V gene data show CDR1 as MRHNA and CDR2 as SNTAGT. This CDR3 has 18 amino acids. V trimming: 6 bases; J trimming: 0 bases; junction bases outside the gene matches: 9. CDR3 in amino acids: CASSKGLAGYSNTGELFF. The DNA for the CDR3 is TGTGCCAGCAGCAAAGGACTAGCGGGTTACTCGAACACCGGGGAGCTGTTTTTT.

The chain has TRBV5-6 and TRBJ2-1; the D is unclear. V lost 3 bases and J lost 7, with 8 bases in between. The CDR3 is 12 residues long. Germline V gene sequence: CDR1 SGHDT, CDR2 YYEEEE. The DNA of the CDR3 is TGTGCCAGCAGCTCGACCGGGAATGAGCAGTTCTTC. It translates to CASSSTGNEQFF.

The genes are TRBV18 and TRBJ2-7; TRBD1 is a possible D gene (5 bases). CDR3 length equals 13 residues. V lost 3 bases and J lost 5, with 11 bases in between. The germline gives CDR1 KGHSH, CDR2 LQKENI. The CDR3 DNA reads TGTGCCAGCTCACCGGCAGGGCGCAACGAGCAGTACTTC. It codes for CASSPAGRNEQYF.

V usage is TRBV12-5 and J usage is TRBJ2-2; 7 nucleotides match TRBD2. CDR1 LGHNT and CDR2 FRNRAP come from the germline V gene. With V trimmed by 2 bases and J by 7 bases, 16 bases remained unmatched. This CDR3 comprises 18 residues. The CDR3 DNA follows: TGTGCTAGTGGTTTGCCCTTCCGGGGACTAATCTTAGACGGGGAGCTGTTTTTT. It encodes CASGLPFRGLILDGELFF.

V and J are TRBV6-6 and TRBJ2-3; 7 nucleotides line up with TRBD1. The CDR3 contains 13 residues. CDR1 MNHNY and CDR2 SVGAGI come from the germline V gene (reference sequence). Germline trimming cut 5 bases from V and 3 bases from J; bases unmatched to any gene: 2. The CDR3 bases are TGTGCCAGCAGTAAACAGGGGACAGATACGCAGTATTTT. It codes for CASSKQGTDTQYF.

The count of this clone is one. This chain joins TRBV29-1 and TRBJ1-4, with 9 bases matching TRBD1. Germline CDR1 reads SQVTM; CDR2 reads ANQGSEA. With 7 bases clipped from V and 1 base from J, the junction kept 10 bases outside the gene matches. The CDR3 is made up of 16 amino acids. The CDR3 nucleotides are TGCAGCGCTATTATACAGGGGGCCGTAACTAATGAAAAACTGTTTTTT. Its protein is CSAIIQGAVTNEKLFF.

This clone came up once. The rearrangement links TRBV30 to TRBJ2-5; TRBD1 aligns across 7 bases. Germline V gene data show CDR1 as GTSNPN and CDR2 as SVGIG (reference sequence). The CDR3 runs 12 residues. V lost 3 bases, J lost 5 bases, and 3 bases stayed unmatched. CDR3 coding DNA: TGTGCCTGGAGAGGGGGCGGGGAGACCCAGTACTTC. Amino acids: CAWRGGGETQYF.

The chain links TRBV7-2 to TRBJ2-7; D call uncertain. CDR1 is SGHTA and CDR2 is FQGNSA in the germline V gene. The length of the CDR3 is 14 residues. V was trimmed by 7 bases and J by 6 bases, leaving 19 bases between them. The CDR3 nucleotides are TGTGCCAGCACCCGTGACCGTTTTAGCACCGAGCAGTACTTC. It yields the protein CASTRDRFSTEQYF.

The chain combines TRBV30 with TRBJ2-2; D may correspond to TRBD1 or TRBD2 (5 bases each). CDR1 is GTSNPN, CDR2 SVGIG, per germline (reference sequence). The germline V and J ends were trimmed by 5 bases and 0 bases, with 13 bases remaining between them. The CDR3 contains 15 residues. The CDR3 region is CAWARGGANTGELFF. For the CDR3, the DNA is TGTGCCTGGGCGAGGGGCGGTGCGAACACCGGGGAGCTGTTTTTT.

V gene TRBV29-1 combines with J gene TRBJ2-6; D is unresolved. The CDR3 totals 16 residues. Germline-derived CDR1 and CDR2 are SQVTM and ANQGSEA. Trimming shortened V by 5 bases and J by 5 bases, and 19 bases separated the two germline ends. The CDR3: CSVLDGIQSRANVLTF. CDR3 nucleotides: TGCAGCGTTTTAGACGGCATACAAAGTCGGGCCAACGTCCTGACTTTC. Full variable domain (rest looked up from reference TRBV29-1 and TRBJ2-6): SAVISQKPSRDICQRGTSLTIQCQVDSQVTMMFWYRQQPGQSLTLIATANQGSEATYESGFVIDKFPISRPNLTFSTLTVSNMSPEDSSIYLCSVLDGIQSRANVLTFGAGSRLTVL.

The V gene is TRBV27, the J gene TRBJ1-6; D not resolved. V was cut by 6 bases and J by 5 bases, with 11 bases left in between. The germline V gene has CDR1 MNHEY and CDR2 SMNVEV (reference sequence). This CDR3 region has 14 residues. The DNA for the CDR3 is TGTGCCAGCAGGGAACTTTGGGATAATTCACCCCTCCACTTT. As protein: CASRELWDNSPLHF.

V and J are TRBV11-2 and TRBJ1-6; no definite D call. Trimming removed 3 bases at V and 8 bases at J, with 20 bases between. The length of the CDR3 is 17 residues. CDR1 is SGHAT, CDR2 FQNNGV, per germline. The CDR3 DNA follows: TGTGCCAGCAGCTTTTCCCCCCGGGTGGGCGGTCATTCACCCCTCCACTTT. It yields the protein CASSFSPRVGGHSPLHF.

CDR3 sequence: CASSARGRSNQPQHF. In DNA, the CDR3 is TGTGCCAGCAGTGCCCGAGGGAGGAGCAATCAGCCCCAGCATTTT. The rearrangement joins TRBV2 to TRBJ1-5; D gene ambiguous. The CDR3 is 15 amino acids. V lost 4 bases and J 1 base, leaving 11 bases between the germline ends. CDR1 is SNHLY, CDR2 FYNNEI, per germline.

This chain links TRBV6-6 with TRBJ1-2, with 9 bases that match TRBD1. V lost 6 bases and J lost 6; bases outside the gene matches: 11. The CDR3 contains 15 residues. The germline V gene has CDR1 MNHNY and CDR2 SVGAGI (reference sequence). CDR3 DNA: TGTGCCAGCAGCCCATTCTCCGGGACAGGGAATGGCTACACCTTC. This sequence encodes CASSPFSGTGNGYTF.

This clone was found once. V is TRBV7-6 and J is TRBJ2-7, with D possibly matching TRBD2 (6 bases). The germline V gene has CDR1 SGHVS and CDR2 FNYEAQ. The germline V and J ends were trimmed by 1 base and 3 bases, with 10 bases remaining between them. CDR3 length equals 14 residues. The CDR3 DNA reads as TGTGCCAGCAGCTTAGAGGAGGGACGCTACGAGCAGTACTTC. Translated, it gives CASSLEEGRYEQYF.

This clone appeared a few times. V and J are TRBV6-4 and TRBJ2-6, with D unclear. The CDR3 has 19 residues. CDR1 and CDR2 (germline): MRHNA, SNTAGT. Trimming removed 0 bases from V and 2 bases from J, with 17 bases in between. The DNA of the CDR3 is TGTGCCAGCAGTGACTCGAGTGTTCAGTTAAGGGCTGGGGCCAACGTCCTGACTTTC. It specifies CASSDSSVQLRAGANVLTF.

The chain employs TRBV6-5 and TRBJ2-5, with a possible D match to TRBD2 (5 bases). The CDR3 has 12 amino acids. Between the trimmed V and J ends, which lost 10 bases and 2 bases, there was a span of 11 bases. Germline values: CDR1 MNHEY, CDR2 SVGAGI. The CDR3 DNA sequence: TGTGCCACCGGACCGGGACAAGAGACCCAGTACTTC. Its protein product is CATGPGQETQYF.

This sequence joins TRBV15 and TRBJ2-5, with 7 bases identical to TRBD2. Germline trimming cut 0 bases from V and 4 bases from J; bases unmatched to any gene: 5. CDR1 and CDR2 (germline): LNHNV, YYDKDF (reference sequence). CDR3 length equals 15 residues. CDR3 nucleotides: TGTGCCACCAGCAGAGACCCTAGCGGATTAGAGACCCAGTACTTC. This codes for CATSRDPSGLETQYF. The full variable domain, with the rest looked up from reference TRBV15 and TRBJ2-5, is DAMVIQNPRYQVTQFGKPVTLSCSQTLNHNVMYWYQQKSSQAPKLLFHYYDKDFNNEADTPDNFQSRRPNTSFCFLDIRSPGLGDTAMYLCATSRDPSGLETQYFGPGTRLLVL.

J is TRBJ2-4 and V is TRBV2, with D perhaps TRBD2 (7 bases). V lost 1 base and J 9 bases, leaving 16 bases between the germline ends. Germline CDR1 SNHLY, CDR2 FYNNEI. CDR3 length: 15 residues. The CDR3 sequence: CASSEEGGYSAIQYF. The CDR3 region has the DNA TGTGCCAGCAGTGAAGAGGGGGGGTATTCGGCCATTCAGTACTTC.

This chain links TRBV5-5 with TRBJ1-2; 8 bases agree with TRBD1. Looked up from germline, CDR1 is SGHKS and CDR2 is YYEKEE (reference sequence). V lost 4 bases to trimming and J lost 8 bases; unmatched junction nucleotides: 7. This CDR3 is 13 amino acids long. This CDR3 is CASSRTGLGGYTF. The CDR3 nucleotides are TGTGCCAGCAGCCGGACAGGGCTTGGGGGCTACACCTTC.

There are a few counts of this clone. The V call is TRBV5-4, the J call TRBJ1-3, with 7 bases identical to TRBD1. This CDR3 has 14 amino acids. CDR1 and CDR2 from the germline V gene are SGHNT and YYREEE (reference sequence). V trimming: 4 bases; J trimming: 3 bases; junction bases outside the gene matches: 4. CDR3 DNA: TGTGCCAGCAGCATCGGACAGGTTGGAAACACCATATATTTT. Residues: CASSIGQVGNTIYF. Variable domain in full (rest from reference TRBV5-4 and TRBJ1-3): ETGVTQSPTHLIKTRGQQVTLRCSSQSGHNTVSWYQQALGQGPQFIFQYYREEENGRGNFPPRFSGLQFPNYSSELNVNALELDDSALYLCASSIGQVGNTIYFGEGSWLTVV.

Here the CDR3 reads CATSSRAVEKLFF. In nucleotides, the CDR3 is TGTGCCACCTCTAGCAGGGCTGTCGAAAAACTGTTTTTT. The V gene is TRBV7-8, the J gene TRBJ1-4; possible D gene TRBD1, 5 bases. Between the trimmed V and J ends, which lost 10 bases and 8 bases, there was a span of 17 bases. This CDR3 comprises 13 residues. The germline gives CDR1 SGHVS, CDR2 FQNEAQ.